The entry that follows covers one TCR beta chain sequence. Its antigen is undetermined. Other DNA sequences in this specimen translate into the identical CDR3. Trimming stripped 7 bases from V and 0 bases from J, with 11 bases between. The CDR3 contains 15 residues. The germline V gene encodes CDR1 SGHRS and CDR2 YFSETQ. A roughly 200 ng quantity of DNA, tens of thousands of T cell genomes, went into the sorted-subset replicate PCRs. The data were produced by immunoSEQ multiplex PCR, yet TCRdb's version contains in-frame clones alone and is incomplete. The repertoire holds roughly 2.2 million clones, approximately 95% seen once, with under 0.45% in the top ten. The sample comes from a study of shared clonotypes between healthy human individuals. Study-wide results and caveats: Relative to memory subsets, naive subsets generally showed larger estimated richness.

This chain connects TRBV5-1 to TRBJ2-6, with TRBD1 as a possible D gene (5 bases). The sequence was obtained from a man between 18 and 29 years old in good health. Some clones in this sample may be carry-over from other donors' samples. Sequenced material: naive CD4+ T cells from PBMCs. Indicated subset: CD45RA+ positively selected. The CDR3 region is CASSYDSSGANVLTF. The CDR3 DNA follows: TGCGCCAGCTCCTACGACAGCTCTGGGGCCAACGTCCTGACTTTC.